Described below is a single T cell receptor (beta chain) sequence and its context. This clonotype was seen at least ten times. The target of this receptor is not known. There are no base qualities to consult, and no much larger clone falls within one base. The record originates from a study of T-cell memory formation after mild COVID-19 (dated by TCRdb to 2020 to 2022). Describing the broader study: TCR sequence clusters from the two donors were largely donor specific. In a couple of donors, T-cell clones that expanded and contracted after mild COVID-19 were tracked by sequencing TCRalpha and TCRbeta repertoires over time. Two young, previously healthy adult volunteers made up the cohort, one male and one female. The investigation overall reported the following: Contracting CD4+ clones were located mainly in the CM and EM memory subsets, whereas CD8+ clones were found to be enriched in EMRA. Clones contracting from day 15 to 85 had balanced CD4/CD8 phenotypes, while a second wave expanding from day 15 to 37 was biased towards CD4+. The study covered only a couple of mild cases, and larger cohorts including severe cases with pre-infection samples were considered necessary. The second-wave clones that peaked on day 37 were not confirmed to be SARS-CoV-2 specific. Some responding clones were detected in pre-infection memory, which suggested that pre-existing cross-reactive memory T cells had joined the SARS-CoV-2 response.

The sequencer listed for this sample is Illumina NovaSeq 6000. cDNA libraries for TCRalpha and TCRbeta were prepared by 5'RACE using constant-segment primers, with sample barcodes and unique molecular identifiers added. RNA was extracted from every sample with Trizol reagent. Libraries were amplified in two PCR steps, with a second sample barcode and Illumina TruSeq adapters added in the second step. Sequencing of the libraries was done on an Illumina NovaSeq, producing 2 x 150 bp paired-end reads. The paper's data handling went like this. Reads were demultiplexed and collapsed into UMI-guided consensus sequences with migec v1.2.7. Using mixcr v2.1.11, UMI consensuses were aligned to TRA and TRB V and J templates and then assembled into clonotypes. A clonotype was counted as expanded or contracted only when both edgeR and NoisET called the clonotype significant, with the noise models trained on biological replicates. For edgeR calls, the cutoffs were a false discovery rate-adjusted p below 0.01 and a log2 fold-change threshold of 1. PCA with hierarchical clustering of max-normalized trajectories of the 1000 most abundant clonotypes was used as exploratory dynamics analysis. Separately sequenced CD4+ and CD8+ repertoires were used to assign a CD4 or CD8 phenotype to each responding clone. The public reads were reprocessed in TCRdb via fastp at Q25 and MiXCR, keeping in-frame beta chains. Here each entry gathers all rows of one CDR3 protein and keeps the most common genes and DNA. These V and J calls are TCRdb output, not the study's own analysis. The sample table shows hundreds of thousands of distinct CDR3 sequences, and roughly 15% are seen once. Roughly 22% of the sample is in the top ten clones.

There are 11 amino acids in the CDR3, from cysteine to phenylalanine inclusive. Kept here is only the CDR3 DNA, which spans 33 bases and is read in frame from base 1. The germline ends are 7 bases apart after V is trimmed by 6 bases and J by 7 bases. Ficoll-Paque density gradient centrifugation was the method used to isolate PBMCs. The material sequenced was PBMCs or a T cell subset sorted from them (not recorded which). In this chain, TRBV12-3 or TRBV12-4 is recombined with TRBJ2-1, with the D segment identity uncertain. The receptor's source is a man between 18 and 35 years old who had mild COVID-19 (a few samples of this study predate the infection). The sample titles of this study are shuffled in the database, so cell type and time point are left out; the donor was told from shared clones. The encoded CDR3 is CASSDGNEQFF. The bases are TGTGCCAGCAGCGACGGTAATGAGCAGTTCTTC.